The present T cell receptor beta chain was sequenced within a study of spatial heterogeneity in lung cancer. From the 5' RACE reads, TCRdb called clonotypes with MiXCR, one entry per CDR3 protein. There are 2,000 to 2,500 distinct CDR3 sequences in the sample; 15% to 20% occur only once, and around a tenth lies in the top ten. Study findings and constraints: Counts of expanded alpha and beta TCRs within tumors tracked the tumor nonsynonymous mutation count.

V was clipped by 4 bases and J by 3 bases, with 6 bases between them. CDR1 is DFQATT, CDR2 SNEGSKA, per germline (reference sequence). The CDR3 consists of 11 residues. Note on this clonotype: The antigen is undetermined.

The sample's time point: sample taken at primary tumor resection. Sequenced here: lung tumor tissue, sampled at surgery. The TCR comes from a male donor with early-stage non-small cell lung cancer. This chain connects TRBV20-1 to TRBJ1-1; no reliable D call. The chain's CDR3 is CSAKVYTEAFF. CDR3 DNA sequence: TGCAGTGCTAAAGTGTACACTGAAGCTTTCTTT.